This T cell receptor (beta chain) was sequenced for a study of blood T cell repertoires in COVID-19. Comments on this clone: Other nucleotide sequences in the sample specify the same CDR3.

The CDR3 sequence is 14 residues long. Per the germline V gene, CDR1 is SGHKS and CDR2 is YYEKEE (reference sequence). V was cut by 0 bases and J by 7 bases, with 8 bases left in between. Only in-frame clones appear in the TCRdb table, and some are missing; sequencing was by immunoSEQ multiplex PCR. The table includes some 180,000 clones, 75% to 90% detected once. The chain couples TRBV5-5 to TRBJ1-6; D is unresolved. The source is an older woman with acute or convalescent COVID-19. The specimen sequenced was peripheral blood. CDR3 DNA sequence: TGTGCCAGCAGCTTGGACCGCGGAAATTCACCCCTCCACTTT. Amino acids: CASSLDRGNSPLHF.